The T cell receptor beta chain under discussion was sequenced for a study of CD8 T cells in Susac syndrome. Patients with stable or active relapsing-remitting disease, all of them treatment-naive, made up the multiple sclerosis controls. TEMRA cells were FACS-enriched, with CD8+ and CD4+ T cells isolated negatively. Reverse transcription used about 0.5 to 1 ug RNA and random hexamers. Across 54 Vbeta and 13 Jbeta, TCR beta CDR3 was amplified with immunoSEQ multiplex PCR. TCRdb reanalysed the immunoSEQ multiplex PCR reads using MiXCR and keeps one entry per CDR3 protein. The table has 200,000 to 250,000 distinct CDR3 sequences, approximately 95% seen once. The receptor comes from a human donor with multiple sclerosis. Sequenced material: CD4+ T cells from PBMCs.

The CDR3, as DNA: TGTGCCAGCAGCAATCCGCTCAGGGGTCGCACAGATACGCAGTATTTT. It is translated as CASSNPLRGRTDTQYF. The chain links TRBV5-4 to TRBJ2-3; TRBD1 is a possible D gene (6 bases). Trimming took 4 bases from V and 1 from J, leaving 16 bases between them. The CDR3 runs to 16 residues. The V gene's germline CDR1 is SGHNT and CDR2 YYREEE (reference sequence).